The following is a T cell receptor beta chain sequence with its context. What it recognizes is unknown. These data belong to a study of cytomegalovirus exposure and HLA in healthy donors. Study outcomes and limitations: Analyses of presence and absence presupposed an approximately uniform sequencing depth across donors. Some highly shared sequence variants likely arose as a pipeline artifact. HLA-A and HLA-B allele assignments for most subjects were reportedly predicted accurately using TCR beta sequences. Segments of the TCR beta V type were, in most cases, productive about 87% or about 30% of the time in an earlier analysis.

Amplification used 60 Vbeta primers and 13 Jbeta primers. Repertoires were generated with immunoSEQ multiplex PCR, while TCRdb's copy carries only in-frame clones and drops some. The table has 100,000 to 150,000 clones, roughly 80% seen once. What was sequenced was PBMCs. This TCR was sampled from a man between 18 and 35 years old in good health and CMV-seronegative.

The CDR3 DNA follows: TGTGCCAGCAGTAGGGGGCAGGGAGGCTATGGCTACACCTTC. Translated, it gives CASSRGQGGYGYTF. This chain connects TRBV6-1 to TRBJ1-2; 7 positions agree with TRBD1. This CDR3 has 14 residues. Germline lookup yields CDR1 MNHNS and CDR2 SASEGT. Trimming cost V 5 bases and J 4 bases; bases outside gene matches: 7.